This TCR beta chain was recorded in a study of a mutant IDH1 vaccine in newly diagnosed glioma. The method was immunoSEQ multiplex PCR; TCRdb's version includes in-frame clones alone and lacks a portion of them. The table records some 56,000 clones, 75% to 95% of them present only once. The CDR3 length is 15 residues. Trimming at V came to 4 bases and at J to 5 bases, leaving 6 bases not matched to a gene. In germline, CDR1 is SGHRS, CDR2 YFSETQ. Sample time point: baseline, week 1 (first vaccination visit). The sample's treatment: pre-vaccination baseline after standard-of-care therapy. The sequence derives from a man in his fifties with glioma. The chain links TRBV5-1 to TRBJ2-1; the match to TRBD2 covers 10 bases. Sample: PBMCs, taken from a glioma patient treated with radiotherapy, temozolomide or both. For the CDR3, the DNA is TGCGCCAGCAGCCCGAGACTAGCGGGTAACAATGAGCAGTTCTTC. Amino acid sequence: CASSPRLAGNNEQFF. The full variable domain, its missing parts supplied by reference TRBV5-1 and TRBJ2-1, is KAGVTQTPRYLIKTRGQQVTLSCSPISGHRSVSWYQQTPGQGLQFLFEYFSETQRNKGNFPGRFSGRQFSNSRSEMNVSTLELGDSALYLCASSPRLAGNNEQFFGPGTRLTVL.